The T cell receptor (beta chain) under discussion was sequenced for a study of graft-versus-host responses after intestinal transplantation. Study-level findings and limits: Recipient bone marrow held GvH clones, some seen earlier in ileum or blood.

This clone was seen a few times. The antigen is unknown. The CDR3 runs 14 residues. The germline V gene has CDR1 KGHSH and CDR2 LQKENI. J was trimmed by 5 bases and V by 3 bases; bases with no gene match: 3. Here immunoSEQ multiplex PCR was the method, and the copy in TCRdb shows in-frame clones only, minus some. The data show 80,000 to 100,000 clones, roughly nine tenths seen once. V usage is TRBV18 and J usage is TRBJ1-1, with TRBD1 matching over 10 bases. This TCR was sampled from a human donor who received an intestinal transplant. The source was unstimulated CD4+ T cells sorted from spleen or lymph node cells, collected before intestinal transplant. Here the CDR3 reads CASSPDRGRTEAFF. DNA for the CDR3: TGTGCCAGCTCACCGGACAGGGGGAGGACTGAAGCTTTCTTT.